The source of this T cell receptor beta chain is a study of T cell responses to AZD1222 COVID-19 vaccine. General observations from the study: Clonal diversity was possibly underestimated; the donors were predominantly white British and more often female.

Assay used: immunoSEQ multiplex PCR; TCRdb lists only in-frame clones, some missing. The table records about 110,000 clones, over 85% of them present only once. CDR1 is SGDLS, CDR2 YYNGEE, per germline. This CDR3 region has 14 residues. The J segment lost 7 bases and the V segment lost 0 bases, leaving 1 base of the junction unmatched. Comment on this clone: Its antigen is unknown.

The sequence derives from an adult who received the AZD1222 COVID-19 vaccine. This specimen was peripheral blood, taken 28 days after the second AZD1222 dose. The gene calls are TRBV9 and TRBJ1-6, with 7 bases that match TRBD1. CDR3 sequence: CASSVAGGNSPLHF. CDR3 DNA: TGTGCCAGCAGCGTAGCAGGGGGAAATTCACCCCTCCACTTT.